The clone carrying this TCR beta chain was counted a few times. The antigen is undetermined. This CDR3 region has 12 residues. Germline values: CDR1 SEHNR, CDR2 FQNEAQ (reference sequence). The V gene lost 5 bases and the J gene lost 5 bases, with 10 bases spanning the gap. Researchers ran the assay at a deep level. Assay used: immunoSEQ multiplex PCR; TCRdb lists only in-frame clones, some missing. The sample carries roughly 1,000,000 clones, around 78% recorded once. This sample is part of a study of shared clonotypes between healthy human individuals. Study details: Samples came from a couple of female and three male donors aged 18 to 49.

The study's findings and limits: Clonotype sharing across donors was expected to vary with sequencing depth. A handful of donors showed sharing of approximately 5% of naive CD4 clonotypes.

This clonotype was obtained from a man between 18 and 35 years old in good health. Some clones in this sample may be carry-over from other donors' samples. The sample was memory CD4+ T cells from PBMCs. Sample subset: CD45RA-negative fraction. V gene TRBV7-9 combines with J gene TRBJ2-7; no firm D call. The CDR3 reads CASSRIENEQYF. CDR3 coding DNA: TGTGCCAGCAGCCGGATAGAAAACGAGCAGTACTTC.